Listed below are T cell receptor beta chains from one sample, sequenced in a study of identical twins. Each CDR3 protein is one row after TCRdb ran MiXCR on the 5' RACE reads. The table has some 1,600,000 distinct CDR3 sequences, more than 30% seen once. Sequenced material: cord blood. All receptors come from a newborn girl in good health. Both conserved end residues are part of each CDR3. A D gene is named only where the DNA matches it firmly. Size tells how often a clone was seen (once, few, many) or the class of an expanded clone, and some rows leave it out.

J | V | D | size | DNA | CDR3
TRBJ2-7 | TRBV20-1 | NA | few | TGCAGTGCCAAAACGGGACTCCCAACCTACGAGCAGTACTTC | CSAKTGLPTYEQYF
TRBJ1-2 | TRBV6-5 | TRBD1 | NA | TGTGCCAGCAGTTACTCGGGACAGGGTTGGCATGGCTACACCTTC | CASSYSGQGWHGYTF
TRBJ2-7 | TRBV3-1 | TRBD1 | NA | TGTGCCAGCAGCCAAAGCGGGACAGGGTATTCCTACGAGCAGTACTTC | CASSQSGTGYSYEQYF
TRBJ2-7 | TRBV20-1 | NA | NA | TGCAGTGCCCAGACTTGGCAGGGCGACTACGAGCAGTACTTC | CSAQTWQGDYEQYF
TRBJ2-1 | TRBV15 | NA | once | TGTGCCACCAGCACCAGAAGGGGCCGATCACATGAGCAGTTCTTC | CATSTRRGRSHEQFF
TRBJ2-7 | TRBV20-1 | TRBD2 | few | TGCAGTGCTAGAGTAGAGGGTGGGGCTAGCGGTCCCTACGAGCAGTACTTC | CSARVEGGASGPYEQYF
TRBJ2-4 | TRBV4-2 | TRBD1 | many | TGTGCCAGCAGCCCCGGGACAGGGCGTTACATTCAGTACTTC | CASSPGTGRYIQYF
TRBJ2-7 | TRBV3-1 | TRBD2 | few | TGTGCCAGCAGCCCGGCTAGCGGGATCTACGAGCAGTACTTC | CASSPASGIYEQYF
TRBJ1-1 | TRBV29-1 | TRBD1 | NA | TGCAGCGTTGGAGGCCTGGGACAGAACACTGGAGCTTTCTTT | CSVGGLGQNTGAFF
TRBJ1-5 | TRBV6-6 | NA | NA | TGTGCCAGCAGTTACGGGTCCGGGGAAGATCAGCCCCAGCATTTT | CASSYGSGEDQPQHF
TRBJ1-5 | TRBV7-8 | NA | NA | TGTGCCAGCAGCCGAAGTCGGAGCAATCAGCCCCAGCATTTT | CASSRSRSNQPQHF
TRBJ2-1 | TRBV29-1 | NA | many | TGCAGCGTGGCTACCGGGACTGCCCTTTACAATGAGCAGTTCTTC | CSVATGTALYNEQFF
TRBJ1-4 | TRBV5-1 | TRBD1 | NA | TGCGCCAGCAGCTTATCGCCAGGGGGTGAAAAACTGTTTTTT | CASSLSPGGEKLFF
TRBJ2-7 | TRBV7-9 | TRBD2 | few | TGTGCCAGCAGCTTTGTAGCGGGAGGTATCGACGAGCAGTACTTC | CASSFVAGGIDEQYF
TRBJ2-5 | TRBV13 | NA | once | TGTGCCAGCAGCCCGTTCTGGGGCAGGGTAAATGAGCAGTACTTC | CASSPFWGRVNEQYF